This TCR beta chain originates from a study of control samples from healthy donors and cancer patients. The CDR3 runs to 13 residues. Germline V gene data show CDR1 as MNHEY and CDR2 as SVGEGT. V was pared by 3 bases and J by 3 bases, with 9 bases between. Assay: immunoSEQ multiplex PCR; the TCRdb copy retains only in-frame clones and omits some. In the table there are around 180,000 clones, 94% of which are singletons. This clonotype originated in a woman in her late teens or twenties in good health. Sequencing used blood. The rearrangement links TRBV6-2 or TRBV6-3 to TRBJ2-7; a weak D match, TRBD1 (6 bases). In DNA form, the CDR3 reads TGTGCCAGCAGTTATTCCAGGGGCTACGAGCAGTACTTC. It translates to CASSYSRGYEQYF.